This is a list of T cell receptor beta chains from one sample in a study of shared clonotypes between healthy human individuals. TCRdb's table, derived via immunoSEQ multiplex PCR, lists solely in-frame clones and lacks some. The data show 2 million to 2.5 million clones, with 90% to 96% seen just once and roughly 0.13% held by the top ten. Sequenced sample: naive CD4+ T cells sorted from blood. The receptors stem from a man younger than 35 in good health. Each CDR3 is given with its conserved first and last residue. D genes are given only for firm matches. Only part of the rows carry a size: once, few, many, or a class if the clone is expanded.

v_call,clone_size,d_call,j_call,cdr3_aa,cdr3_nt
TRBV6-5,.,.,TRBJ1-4,CASRLGANNEKLFF,TGTGCCAGCAGGCTTGGGGCGAATAATGAAAAACTGTTTTTT
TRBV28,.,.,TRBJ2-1,CASTEIRGNEQFF,TGTGCCAGCACAGAAATTCGGGGGAATGAGCAGTTCTTC
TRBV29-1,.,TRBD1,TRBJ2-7,CSVNRDRGGHEQYF,TGCAGCGTCAACCGGGACAGGGGTGGACACGAGCAGTACTTC
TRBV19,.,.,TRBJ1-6,CASSSTWGSNSPLHF,TGTGCCAGTAGTTCAACATGGGGTTCTAATTCACCCCTCCACTTT
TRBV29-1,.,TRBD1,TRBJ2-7,CSVDGVGDRGQYEQYF,TGCAGCGTTGATGGCGTGGGGGACAGGGGGCAATACGAGCAGTACTTC
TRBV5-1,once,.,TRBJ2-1,CASAEIQGSNEQFF,TGCGCCAGTGCCGAGATCCAGGGATCCAATGAGCAGTTCTTC
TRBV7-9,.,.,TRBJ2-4,CASSLDIGNIQYF,TGTGCCAGCAGCTTGGACATCGGAAACATTCAGTACTTC
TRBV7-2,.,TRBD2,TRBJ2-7,CASSRPLTSGEDHEQYF,TGTGCCAGCAGCCGGCCCTTGACTAGCGGGGAAGACCACGAGCAGTACTTC
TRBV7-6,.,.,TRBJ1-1,CASSLGTENTEAFF,TGTGCCAGCAGCTTAGGGACCGAGAACACTGAAGCTTTCTTT
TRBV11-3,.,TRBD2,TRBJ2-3,CASSLDGGDTDTQYF,TGTGCCAGCAGCTTAGACGGGGGGGATACAGATACGCAGTATTTT
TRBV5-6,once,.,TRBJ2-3,CASSLGQGSTDTQYF,TGTGCCAGCAGCTTGGGGCAGGGGTCTACAGATACGCAGTATTTT
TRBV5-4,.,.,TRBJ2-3,CASRKARTDTQYF,TGTGCCAGCAGGAAGGCCCGGACAGATACGCAGTATTTT
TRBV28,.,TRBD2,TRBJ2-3,CASSRLALSTDTQYF,TGTGCCAGCAGCCGACTAGCCCTTTCCACAGATACGCAGTATTTT
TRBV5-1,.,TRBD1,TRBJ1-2,CASSYTGTGGDGYTF,TGCGCCAGCAGCTATACCGGGACAGGGGGCGATGGCTACACCTTC
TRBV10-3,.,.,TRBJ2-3,CAISEWGAGTDTQYF,TGTGCCATCAGTGAGTGGGGGGCCGGCACAGATACGCAGTATTTT
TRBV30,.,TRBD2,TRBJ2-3,CAWSRLAERTDTQYF,TGTGCCTGGAGTCGGCTAGCGGAGCGCACAGATACGCAGTATTTT
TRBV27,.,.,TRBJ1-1,CASSLFGTPIRGTEAFF,TGTGCCAGCAGTTTGTTCGGGACGCCCATCCGGGGCACTGAAGCTTTCTTT
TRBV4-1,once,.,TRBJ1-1,CASSQDQYRGTEAFF,TGCGCCAGCAGCCAAGATCAATATCGGGGGACTGAAGCTTTCTTT
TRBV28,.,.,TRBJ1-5,CASSIHRERNQPQHF,TGTGCCAGCAGCATCCACAGGGAAAGGAATCAGCCCCAGCATTTT
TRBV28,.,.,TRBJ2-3,CASKERDTQYF,TGTGCCAGCAAGGAAAGGGATACGCAGTATTTT
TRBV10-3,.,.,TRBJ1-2,CAISADSLYYGYTF,TGTGCCATCAGTGCGGACAGCCTCTACTATGGCTACACCTTC
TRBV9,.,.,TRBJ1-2,CASSPPSGGYTF,TGTGCCAGCAGCCCCCCATCCGGGGGCTACACCTTC
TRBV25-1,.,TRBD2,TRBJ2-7,CASSPGLRYEQYF,TGTGCCAGCAGCCCGGGACTACGCTACGAGCAGTACTTC
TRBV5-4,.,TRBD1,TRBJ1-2,CASSWGQTNYGYTF,TGTGCCAGCAGCTGGGGACAGACTAACTATGGCTACACCTTC
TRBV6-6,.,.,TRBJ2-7,CASSYWASYEQYF,TGTGCCAGCAGTTACTGGGCCTCCTACGAGCAGTACTTC
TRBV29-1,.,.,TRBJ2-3,CSVEIGSTDTQYF,TGCAGCGTTGAAATTGGGAGCACAGATACGCAGTATTTT
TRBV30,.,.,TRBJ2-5,CAWSVRTLKALTTQYF,TGTGCCTGGAGTGTACGGACACTCAAGGCACTGACTACCCAGTACTTC
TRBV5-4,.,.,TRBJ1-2,CASSFRNGQTSSLGYGYTF,TGTGCCAGCAGCTTTAGGAATGGCCAGACCTCTAGTTTGGGCTATGGCTACACCTTC
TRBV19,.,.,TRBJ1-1,CASSIGSMNTEAFF,TGTGCCAGTAGTATTGGGAGCATGAACACTGAAGCTTTCTTT
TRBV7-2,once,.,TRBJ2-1,CASSWDSASSYNEQFF,TGTGCCAGCAGCTGGGATAGCGCCAGCTCCTACAATGAGCAGTTCTTC
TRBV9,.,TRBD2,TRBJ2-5,CASSVSSTSGGQETQYF,TGTGCCAGCAGCGTTTCCTCGACTAGCGGGGGCCAAGAGACCCAGTACTTC
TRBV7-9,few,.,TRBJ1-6,CASSLGGNSPLHF,TGTGCCAGCAGCTTGGGGGGAAATTCACCCCTCCACTTT
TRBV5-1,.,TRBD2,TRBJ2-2,CASSLIREAGELFF,TGCGCCAGCAGCTTGATCCGGGAGGCCGGGGAGCTGTTTTTT
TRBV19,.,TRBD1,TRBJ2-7,CASTPRQGSSYEQYF,TGTGCCAGTACCCCTAGACAGGGGAGTTCCTACGAGCAGTACTTC
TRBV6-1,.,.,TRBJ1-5,CASSESSYQPQHF,TGTGCCAGCAGTGAATCGAGTTATCAGCCCCAGCATTTT
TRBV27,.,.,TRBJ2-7,CASSSTGLPYEQYF,TGTGCCAGCAGTTCCACAGGCCTCCCCTACGAGCAGTACTTC
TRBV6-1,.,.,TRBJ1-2,CASRGGGERDAGYTF,TGTGCCAGCAGGGGGGGTGGGGAGCGGGACGCTGGCTACACCTTC
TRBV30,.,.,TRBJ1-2,CAWIGAGLANYGYTF,TGTGCCTGGATAGGGGCAGGCTTAGCTAACTATGGCTACACCTTC
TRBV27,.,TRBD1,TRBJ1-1,CASSQTGGNTEAFF,TGTGCCAGCAGTCAGACAGGGGGGAACACTGAAGCTTTCTTT
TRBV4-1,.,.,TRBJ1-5,CASSQEGRGGYSNQPQHF,TGCGCCAGCAGCCAAGAGGGCAGAGGGGGGTATAGCAATCAGCCCCAGCATTTT
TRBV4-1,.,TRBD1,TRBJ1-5,CASSHRIQQGRGGQPQHF,TGCGCCAGCAGCCATCGAATACAACAGGGGAGAGGAGGGCAGCCCCAGCATTTT
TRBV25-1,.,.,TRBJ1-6,CASSGSRGSYNSPLHF,TGTGCCAGCAGTGGGAGCAGGGGCTCCTATAATTCACCCCTCCACTTT
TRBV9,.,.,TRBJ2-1,CASSPQVGENSYNEQFF,TGTGCCAGCAGCCCCCAGGTCGGGGAGAACTCCTACAATGAGCAGTTCTTC
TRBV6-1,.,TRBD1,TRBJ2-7,CASTEQGAGEQYF,TGTGCCAGCACTGAACAGGGGGCGGGCGAGCAGTACTTC
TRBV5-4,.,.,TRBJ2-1,CASSLLQGSNEQFF,TGTGCCAGCAGCTTACTCCAGGGTTCGAATGAGCAGTTCTTC
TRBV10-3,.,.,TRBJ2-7,CAIAGLFSLGLYEQYF,TGTGCCATCGCCGGACTTTTCTCATTAGGCCTCTACGAGCAGTACTTC
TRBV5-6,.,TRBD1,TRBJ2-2,CASSYTTGGRWELFF,TGTGCCAGCAGCTACACAACAGGGGGCAGGTGGGAGCTGTTTTTT
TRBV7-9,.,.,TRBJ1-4,CASSSTGNTNEKLFF,TGTGCCAGCAGCTCCACAGGGAATACTAATGAAAAACTGTTTTTT
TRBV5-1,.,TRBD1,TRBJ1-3,CASSPGQGPDTIYF,TGCGCCAGCAGCCCGGGACAGGGCCCGGACACCATATATTTT
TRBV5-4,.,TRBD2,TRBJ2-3,CASSLAGGPDTQYF,TGTGCCAGCAGCTTGGCGGGAGGACCAGATACGCAGTATTTT
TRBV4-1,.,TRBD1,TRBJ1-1,CASSRGGDSEAFF,TGCGCCAGCAGCCGGGGAGGGGACAGTGAAGCTTTCTTT
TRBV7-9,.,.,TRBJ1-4,CASSLTTGGNEKLFF,TGTGCCAGCAGCCTTACGACAGGCGGTAATGAAAAACTGTTTTTT
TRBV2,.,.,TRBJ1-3,CASSEAQFSGNTIYF,TGTGCCAGCAGTGAGGCACAGTTCTCTGGAAACACCATATATTTT
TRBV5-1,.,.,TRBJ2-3,CASSLGGLSTDTQYF,TGCGCCAGCAGCTTGGGGGGACTTAGCACAGATACGCAGTATTTT
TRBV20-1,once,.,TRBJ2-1,CSASGLIEQFF,TGCAGTGCATCCGGACTTATTGAGCAGTTCTTC
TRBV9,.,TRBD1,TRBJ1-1,CASSGDRSNTEAFF,TGTGCCAGCAGCGGGGACAGATCGAACACTGAAGCTTTCTTT
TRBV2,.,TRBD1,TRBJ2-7,CASSTGQGAGFYEQYF,TGTGCCAGCAGTACAGGACAGGGGGCCGGTTTCTACGAGCAGTACTTC
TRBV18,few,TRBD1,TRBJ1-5,CASSPTETGRQPQHF,TGTGCCAGCTCACCAACGGAGACAGGGAGGCAGCCCCAGCATTTT
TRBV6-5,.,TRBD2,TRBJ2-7,CASSRGRGDYEQYF,TGTGCCAGCAGCCGCGGTCGGGGGGACTACGAGCAGTACTTC